This T cell receptor (beta chain) was captured by sequencing in a study of human T cells and chemical hapten exposure. Time point meaning: patch test 3, about 24 weeks after DPC sensitization. Documented treatment: therapeutic diphenylcyclopropenone sensitization with weekly scalp DPC. This clonotype was counted ten times or more. The antigen remains undetermined. CDR1 and CDR2 (germline): SQVTM, ANQGSEA. CDR3 length: 14 amino acids. TCRdb used MiXCR to reprocess the RACE reads, holding one entry per CDR3 protein. The sample records 70,000 or so distinct CDR3 sequences, around 10% being singletons. Findings of the study overall: In comparison with controls, expanded TCRs gave rise to a significantly larger number of large CDR3 similarity clusters. Among TCRs, those above 1 in 1000 frequency were unaffected by DPC sensitization.

This TCR came from a woman between 45 and 60 years old with alopecia areata. Some clones in this sample may be carry-over from other donors' samples. Here the sequenced sample was whole blood, taken in connection with sensitization to the hapten diphenylcyclopropenone (DPC). The rearrangement uses TRBV29-1 and TRBJ1-1; D might be TRBD1 (5 bases). CDR3 nucleotide sequence: TGCATCAGTACCCGGGACGGAATGAACACTGAAGCTTTCTTT. Protein product: CISTRDGMNTEAFF.